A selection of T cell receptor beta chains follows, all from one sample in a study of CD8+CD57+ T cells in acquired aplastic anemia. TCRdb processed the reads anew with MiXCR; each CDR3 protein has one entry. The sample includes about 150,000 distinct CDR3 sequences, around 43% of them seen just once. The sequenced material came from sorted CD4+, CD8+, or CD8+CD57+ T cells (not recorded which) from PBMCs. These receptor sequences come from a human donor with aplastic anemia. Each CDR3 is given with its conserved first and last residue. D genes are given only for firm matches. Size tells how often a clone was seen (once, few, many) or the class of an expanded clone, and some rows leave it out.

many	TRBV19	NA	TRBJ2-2	CASTRTAYTGELFF	TGTGCCAGTACCAGGACAGCCTACACCGGGGAGCTGTTTTTT
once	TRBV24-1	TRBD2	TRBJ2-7	CATSDGGGYEQYF	TGTGCCACCAGTGATGGGGGGGGCTACGAGCAGTACTTC
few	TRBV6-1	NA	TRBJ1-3	CASSERPGAGNTIYF	TGTGCCAGCAGTGAACGGCCGGGAGCGGGAAACACCATATATTTT
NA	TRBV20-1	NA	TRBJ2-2	CSALGAGPTGELFF	TGCAGTGCCCTGGGGGCAGGCCCCACCGGGGAGCTGTTTTTT
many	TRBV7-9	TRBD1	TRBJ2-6	CASSSTQGISGANVLTF	TGTGCCAGCAGCTCTACACAGGGGATTTCTGGGGCCAACGTCCTGACTTTC
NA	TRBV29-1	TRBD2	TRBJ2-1	CSVTGTSGGYNEQFF	TGCAGCGTTACCGGGACTAGCGGGGGTTACAATGAGCAGTTCTTC
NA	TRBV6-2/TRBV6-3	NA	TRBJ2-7	CASCGGHEQYF	TGTGCCAGTTGTGGGGGCCACGAGCAGTACTTC
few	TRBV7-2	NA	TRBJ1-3	CASSLVGPGNTIYF	TGTGCCAGCAGCTTAGTGGGGCCTGGAAACACCATATATTTT
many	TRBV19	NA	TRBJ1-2	CASNDAGIYGYTF	TGTGCCAGTAACGACGCTGGCATTTATGGCTACACCTTC
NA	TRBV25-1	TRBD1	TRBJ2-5	CASSTGQGAGETQYF	TGTGCCAGCAGTACGGGACAGGGGGCCGGAGAGACCCAGTACTTC
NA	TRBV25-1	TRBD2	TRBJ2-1	CASSESVGGLAGGVRFF	TGTGCCAGCAGTGAATCTGTTGGAGGGCTAGCGGGAGGAGTTCGGTTCTTC
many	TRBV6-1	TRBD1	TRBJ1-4	CASSDATGNEKLFF	TGTGCCAGCAGCGACGCGACAGGGAATGAAAAACTGTTTTTT
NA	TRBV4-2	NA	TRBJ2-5	CASSPGQSQETQYF	TGTGCCAGCAGCCCAGGACAGTCTCAAGAGACCCAGTACTTC
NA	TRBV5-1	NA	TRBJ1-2	CASSLGLIYYGYTF	TGCGCCAGCAGCTTGGGTCTGATTTACTATGGCTACACCTTC
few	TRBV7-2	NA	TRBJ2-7	CASSFRDPSYEQYF	TGTGCCAGCAGCTTCCGGGACCCTTCCTACGAGCAGTACTTC
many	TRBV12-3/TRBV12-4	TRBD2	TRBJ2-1	CASSRGTSRSYNEQFF	TGTGCCAGCAGCCGCGGGACTAGTCGGTCCTACAATGAGCAGTTCTTC
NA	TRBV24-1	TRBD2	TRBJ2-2	CATSDLGTSGDGELFF	TGTGCCACCAGTGATCTAGGGACTAGCGGGGACGGGGAGCTGTTTTTT
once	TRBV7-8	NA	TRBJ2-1	CASSLAAGATLLSNEQFF	TGTGCCAGCAGCTTAGCCGCCGGGGCCACCCTTCTCAGTAATGAGCAGTTCTTC
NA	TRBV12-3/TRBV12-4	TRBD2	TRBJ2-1	CASSPTSGQANEQFF	TGTGCCAGCAGCCCGACTAGCGGACAGGCCAATGAGCAGTTCTTC
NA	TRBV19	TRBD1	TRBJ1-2	CASSIDGTGRGYTF	TGTGCCAGTAGTATAGACGGGACAGGGAGAGGCTACACCTTC
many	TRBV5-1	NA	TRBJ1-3	CASSPTSPTRSGNTIYF	TGCGCCAGCAGCCCAACTTCCCCGACACGATCGGGAAACACCATATATTTT
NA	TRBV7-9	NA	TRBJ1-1	CASSFTLDTEAFF	TGTGCCAGCAGCTTTACGTTGGACACTGAAGCTTTCTTT
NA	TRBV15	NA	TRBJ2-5	CATSSWETQYF	TGTGCCACCAGCAGTTGGGAGACCCAGTACTTC
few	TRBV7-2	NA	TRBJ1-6	CASSPTRGNSPLHF	TGTGCCAGCAGCCCCACCCGCGGCAATTCACCCCTCCACTTT
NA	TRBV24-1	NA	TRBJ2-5	CATSVSGGQETQYF	TGTGCCACCAGTGTTTCAGGGGGGCAAGAGACCCAGTACTTC
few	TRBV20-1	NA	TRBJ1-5	CSASVQWDQPQHF	TGCAGTGCTAGTGTCCAGTGGGATCAGCCCCAGCATTTT
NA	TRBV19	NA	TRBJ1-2	CASSVAVSGYTF	TGTGCCAGTAGTGTGGCGGTATCCGGCTACACCTTC
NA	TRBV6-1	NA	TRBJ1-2	CASRRDSQINYGYTF	TGTGCCAGCAGGAGGGACTCGCAGATTAACTATGGCTACACCTTC
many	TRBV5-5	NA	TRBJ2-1	CASSPMQGSNEQFF	TGTGCCAGCAGCCCCATGCAGGGATCCAATGAGCAGTTCTTC
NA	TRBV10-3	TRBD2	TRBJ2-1	CAISEKRTSGQNEQFF	TGTGCCATCAGTGAGAAGAGGACTAGCGGGCAGAATGAGCAGTTCTTC
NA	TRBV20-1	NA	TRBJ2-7	CSAQGLASYEQYF	TGCAGTGCCCAGGGTCTCGCCAGTTACGAGCAGTACTTC
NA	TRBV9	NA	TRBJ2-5	CASSVGQETQYF	TGTGCCAGCAGCGTGGGGCAAGAGACCCAGTACTTC
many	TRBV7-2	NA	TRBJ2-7	CASSLGGSHYEQYF	TGTGCCAGCAGCTTAGGCGGCAGCCACTACGAGCAGTACTTC
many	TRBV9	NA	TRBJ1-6	CASSETVKGSPLHF	TGTGCCAGCAGCGAGACAGTTAAGGGTTCACCCCTCCACTTT
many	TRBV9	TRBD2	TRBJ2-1	CASSAGGLAVYNEQFF	TGTGCCAGCAGCGCGGGGGGACTAGCAGTCTACAATGAGCAGTTCTTC
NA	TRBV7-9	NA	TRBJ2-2	CASTNRVNTGELFF	TGTGCCAGCACAAACAGGGTCAACACCGGGGAGCTGTTTTTT
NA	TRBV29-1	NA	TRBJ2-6	CSANTGANVLTF	TGCAGCGCAAATACTGGGGCCAACGTCCTGACTTTC
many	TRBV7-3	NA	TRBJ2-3	CASSLTAGTDTQYF	TGTGCCAGCAGCTTAACCGCCGGCACAGATACGCAGTATTTT
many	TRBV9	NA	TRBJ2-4	CASGGAGNIQYF	TGTGCCAGCGGAGGAGCTGGGAACATTCAGTACTTC
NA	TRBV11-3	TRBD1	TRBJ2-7	CASSTGGGYEQYF	TGTGCCAGCAGTACAGGGGGCGGTTACGAGCAGTACTTC
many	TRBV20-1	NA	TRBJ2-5	CSAPGGRKETQYF	TGCAGCGCTCCAGGTGGGAGAAAAGAGACCCAGTACTTC
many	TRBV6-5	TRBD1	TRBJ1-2	CASSSGQDLAPGYTF	TGTGCCAGCAGTTCCGGACAGGATCTCGCTCCTGGCTACACCTTC
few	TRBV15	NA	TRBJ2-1	CATRGELYNEQFF	TGTGCCACCAGAGGAGAATTATACAATGAGCAGTTCTTC
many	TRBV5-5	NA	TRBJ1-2	CASRIDPAFYGYTF	TGTGCCAGCAGGATCGATCCCGCTTTTTATGGCTACACCTTC
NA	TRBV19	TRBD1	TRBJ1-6	CASSLVQGDSPLHF	TGTGCCAGTAGTCTAGTACAGGGGGATTCACCCCTCCACTTT
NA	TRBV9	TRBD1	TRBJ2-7	CASSVGEGGASSYEQYF	TGTGCCAGCAGCGTAGGCGAAGGGGGCGCAAGCTCCTACGAGCAGTACTTC
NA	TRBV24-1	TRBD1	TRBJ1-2	CATSDPGQGYGYTF	TGTGCCACCAGTGACCCCGGACAGGGCTATGGCTACACCTTC
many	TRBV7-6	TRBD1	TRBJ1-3	CASSLSTGTVGNTIYF	TGTGCCAGCAGCCTAAGTACCGGGACAGTGGGAAACACCATATATTTT
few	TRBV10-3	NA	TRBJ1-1	CAIRGDRQNTEAFF	TGTGCCATCAGAGGTGACAGGCAGAACACTGAAGCTTTCTTT
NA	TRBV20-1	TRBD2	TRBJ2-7	CSAPLAGAAYEQYF	TGCAGTGCTCCACTAGCGGGGGCGGCCTACGAGCAGTACTTC
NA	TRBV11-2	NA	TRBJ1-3	CASSLGGTSTGNTIYF	TGTGCCAGCAGCTTAGGCGGGACATCTACTGGAAACACCATATATTTT
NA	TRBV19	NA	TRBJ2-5	CASSIDGRGETQYF	TGTGCCAGTAGTATAGACGGACGGGGAGAGACCCAGTACTTC
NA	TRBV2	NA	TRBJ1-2	CASSGPRLLGYTF	TGTGCCAGCAGCGGACCCCGTTTGTTAGGCTACACCTTC
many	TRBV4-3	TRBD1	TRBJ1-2	CASSQEAQGNYGYTF	TGCGCCAGCAGCCAAGAGGCACAGGGGAACTATGGCTACACCTTC
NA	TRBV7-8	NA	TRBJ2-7	CASSLGAVGYEQYF	TGTGCCAGCAGCTTAGGGGCAGTTGGATACGAGCAGTACTTC
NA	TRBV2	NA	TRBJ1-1	CASRGPGIPNTEAFF	TGTGCCAGCAGGGGTCCCGGGATTCCGAACACTGAAGCTTTCTTT
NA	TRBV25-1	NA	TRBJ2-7	CASSGLLRHEQYF	TGTGCCAGCAGCGGACTGCTCAGGCACGAGCAGTACTTC
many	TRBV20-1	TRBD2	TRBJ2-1	CSTPLAGGLNEQFF	TGCAGCACCCCCCTAGCGGGGGGGCTGAATGAGCAGTTCTTC